A selection of T cell receptor beta chains follows, all from one sample in a study of CD8+ T cells in alopecia areata. The repertoire was sequenced with immunoSEQ multiplex PCR; TCRdb's copy has only in-frame clones and lacks some. The sample has around 270,000 clones, 58% seen once; the top ten hold approximately 1.7%. Specimen: CD4+ T cells sorted from blood, collected at week 24, from a patient treated with tofacitinib. These TCRs come from a human donor with alopecia areata. CDR3s include the opening cysteine and the closing phenylalanine or tryptophan. The order of the fields is J gene, clone size, D gene, V gene, CDR3 DNA, CDR3 protein. The D gene is left open where the match is weak. Rows give clone size only sometimes, using once, few, many, or a class for an expanded clone.

J gene: TRBJ1-6
clone size: .
D gene: .
V gene: TRBV30
CDR3 DNA: TGTGCCTGGAGTGTCGGCAATAATTCACCCCTCCACTTT
CDR3 protein: CAWSVGNNSPLHF

J gene: TRBJ1-1
clone size: .
D gene: .
V gene: TRBV6-5
CDR3 DNA: TGTGCCAGCAGCAGACCTGACGGTGACACTGAAGCTTTCTTT
CDR3 protein: CASSRPDGDTEAFF

J gene: TRBJ2-5
clone size: .
D gene: .
V gene: TRBV5-4
CDR3 DNA: TGTGCCAGCAGCGGTGGCGTATTCCGACAGGACCAAGAGACCCAGTACTTC
CDR3 protein: CASSGGVFRQDQETQYF

J gene: TRBJ1-5
clone size: few
D gene: TRBD1
V gene: TRBV2
CDR3 DNA: TGTGCCAGCAGTGAACAGGTCCCAGGGGGGCCCCAGCATTTT
CDR3 protein: CASSEQVPGGPQHF

J gene: TRBJ1-6
clone size: .
D gene: .
V gene: TRBV7-2
CDR3 DNA: TGTGCCAGCAGCTTTCAGCTCTCCTATAATTCACCCCTCCACTTT
CDR3 protein: CASSFQLSYNSPLHF

J gene: TRBJ1-2
clone size: .
D gene: .
V gene: TRBV29-1
CDR3 DNA: TGCAGCGCCGAGGGCGGGTTCTATGGCTACACCTTC
CDR3 protein: CSAEGGFYGYTF

J gene: TRBJ1-6
clone size: .
D gene: TRBD1
V gene: TRBV18
CDR3 DNA: TGTGCCAGCTCACAGGCTTTTGTGACAGGGGTTAATTCACCCCTCCACTTT
CDR3 protein: CASSQAFVTGVNSPLHF

J gene: TRBJ2-5
clone size: .
D gene: .
V gene: TRBV29-1
CDR3 DNA: TGCAGCGTGGGACAAGAGACCCAGTACTTC
CDR3 protein: CSVGQETQYF

J gene: TRBJ1-2
clone size: .
D gene: .
V gene: TRBV29-1
CDR3 DNA: TGCAGCGTTGTAGTAGGGGCGACGGTGGGCTACACCTTC
CDR3 protein: CSVVVGATVGYTF

J gene: TRBJ2-6
clone size: .
D gene: TRBD2
V gene: TRBV28
CDR3 DNA: TGTGCCAGCAGCCTACTAGCGGGGGCGGGCGGGGCCAACGTCCTGACTTTC
CDR3 protein: CASSLLAGAGGANVLTF

J gene: TRBJ2-7
clone size: .
D gene: .
V gene: TRBV7-2
CDR3 DNA: TGTGCCAGCAGCTCACCTACGGGGGGCGGACCCTACGAGCAGTACTTC
CDR3 protein: CASSSPTGGGPYEQYF

J gene: TRBJ1-1
clone size: .
D gene: .
V gene: TRBV6-5
CDR3 DNA: TGTGCCAGCAGCAGGGGCATGGGGAACACTGAAGCTTTCTTT
CDR3 protein: CASSRGMGNTEAFF

J gene: TRBJ2-5
clone size: .
D gene: .
V gene: TRBV7-6
CDR3 DNA: TGTGCCAGCAGCTTGGGGAAAGAGACCCAGTACTTC
CDR3 protein: CASSLGKETQYF

J gene: TRBJ2-5
clone size: .
D gene: TRBD1
V gene: TRBV9
CDR3 DNA: TGTGCCAGCAGCACATACCGGGACAGGGGTATCGGAGAGACCCAGTACTTC
CDR3 protein: CASSTYRDRGIGETQYF

J gene: TRBJ1-2
clone size: .
D gene: .
V gene: TRBV6-6
CDR3 DNA: TGTGCCAGCAGTTATTCCCTGAGGAGGCCTAACTATGGCTACACCTTC
CDR3 protein: CASSYSLRRPNYGYTF

J gene: TRBJ1-4
clone size: .
D gene: .
V gene: TRBV7-2
CDR3 DNA: TGTGCCAGCAGCTCGGCCGGGCCCAATGAAAAACTGTTTTTT
CDR3 protein: CASSSAGPNEKLFF

J gene: TRBJ2-7
clone size: few
D gene: .
V gene: TRBV6-5
CDR3 DNA: TGTGCCAGCAGCCGGGACGGGGACAACGAGCAGTACTTC
CDR3 protein: CASSRDGDNEQYF

J gene: TRBJ2-6
clone size: few
D gene: .
V gene: TRBV19
CDR3 DNA: TGTGCCAGTAGTTCATCTGGGGCCAACGTCCTGACTTTC
CDR3 protein: CASSSSGANVLTF

J gene: TRBJ2-1
clone size: .
D gene: TRBD2
V gene: TRBV5-1
CDR3 DNA: TGCGCCAGCAGCGTGGTAGCGGGGGTGGGAAATGAGCAGTTCTTC
CDR3 protein: CASSVVAGVGNEQFF

J gene: TRBJ1-5
clone size: few
D gene: .
V gene: TRBV5-6
CDR3 DNA: TGTGCCAGCAGCCCTTGGAGGATGGGCCCCAATCAGCCCCAGCATTTT
CDR3 protein: CASSPWRMGPNQPQHF

J gene: TRBJ2-5
clone size: .
D gene: .
V gene: TRBV2
CDR3 DNA: TGTGCCAGCAGCGAAGAGACCCAGTACTTC
CDR3 protein: CASSEETQYF

J gene: TRBJ1-1
clone size: once
D gene: .
V gene: TRBV29-1
CDR3 DNA: TGCAGCGTTGAAACCCAGCCGAACACTGAAGCTTTCTTT
CDR3 protein: CSVETQPNTEAFF

J gene: TRBJ2-7
clone size: .
D gene: .
V gene: TRBV4-2
CDR3 DNA: TGTGCCAGCAGCCCCTCAGACATGTACGAGCAGTACTTC
CDR3 protein: CASSPSDMYEQYF

J gene: TRBJ1-2
clone size: once
D gene: .
V gene: TRBV30
CDR3 DNA: TGTGCCTGGAGTGTAAGCTCGTGGAGGGAAGGCTACACCTTC
CDR3 protein: CAWSVSSWREGYTF

J gene: TRBJ1-5
clone size: .
D gene: TRBD1
V gene: TRBV19
CDR3 DNA: TGTGCCAGTACCGGGACAGGGGGTCAGCCCCAGCATTTT
CDR3 protein: CASTGTGGQPQHF

J gene: TRBJ1-6
clone size: .
D gene: TRBD1
V gene: TRBV5-4
CDR3 DNA: TGTGCCAGCAGCTACGTTTTAGGGGACAGGGCTCCCCTCCACTTT
CDR3 protein: CASSYVLGDRAPLHF

J gene: TRBJ1-1
clone size: few
D gene: .
V gene: TRBV5-4
CDR3 DNA: TGTGCCAGCAGCCCCCAGACAGGTTTGAACACTGAAGCTTTCTTT
CDR3 protein: CASSPQTGLNTEAFF

J gene: TRBJ1-3
clone size: .
D gene: TRBD1
V gene: TRBV7-8
CDR3 DNA: TGTGCCACCTCCTTCCGGGACAGCGGCTATGGAAACACCATATATTTT
CDR3 protein: CATSFRDSGYGNTIYF

J gene: TRBJ2-2
clone size: once
D gene: TRBD1
V gene: TRBV7-3
CDR3 DNA: TGTGCCAGCACCCAGGGCGGACAGGCCGGGGAGCTGTTTTTT
CDR3 protein: CASTQGGQAGELFF

J gene: TRBJ1-1
clone size: .
D gene: .
V gene: TRBV23-1
CDR3 DNA: TGCGCCAGCAGTCCGAAAGACACCCCCTGGAACACTGAAGCTTTCTTT
CDR3 protein: CASSPKDTPWNTEAFF

J gene: TRBJ2-7
clone size: .
D gene: TRBD1
V gene: TRBV4-3
CDR3 DNA: TGCGCCAGCAGCCAAGATGGGACAGGGAGTCGCGAGCAGTACTTC
CDR3 protein: CASSQDGTGSREQYF

J gene: TRBJ2-3
clone size: .
D gene: .
V gene: TRBV7-2
CDR3 DNA: TGTGCCAGCAGCTTGCCCCATACGCAGTATTTT
CDR3 protein: CASSLPHTQYF

J gene: TRBJ2-3
clone size: .
D gene: .
V gene: TRBV5-1
CDR3 DNA: TGCGCCAGCAGCAACCGGGAAGGGGATACGCAGTATTTT
CDR3 protein: CASSNREGDTQYF

J gene: TRBJ1-1
clone size: .
D gene: .
V gene: TRBV5-1
CDR3 DNA: TGCGCCAGCAGCCCGACCCTGGAGGGGGAGGTTTTCTTT
CDR3 protein: CASSPTLEGEVFF

J gene: TRBJ2-3
clone size: .
D gene: .
V gene: TRBV4-1
CDR3 DNA: TGCGCCAGCAGCCAAGATTCGCGGAGTGGGGATACGCAGTATTTT
CDR3 protein: CASSQDSRSGDTQYF

J gene: TRBJ2-1
clone size: .
D gene: .
V gene: TRBV6-4
CDR3 DNA: TGTGCCAGCAGTGAAACGAGGGCTAGCTCCTACAATGAGCAGTTCTTC
CDR3 protein: CASSETRASSYNEQFF

J gene: TRBJ2-5
clone size: .
D gene: TRBD2
V gene: TRBV4-1
CDR3 DNA: TGCGCCAGCAGCCAGACCGGGACTAGCGGGGGCCGACAAGAGACCCAGTACTTC
CDR3 protein: CASSQTGTSGGRQETQYF

J gene: TRBJ1-6
clone size: few
D gene: .
V gene: TRBV29-1
CDR3 DNA: TGCGGGGCTTACCTCTATAATTCACCCCTCCACTTT
CDR3 protein: CGAYLYNSPLHF

J gene: TRBJ1-1
clone size: .
D gene: .
V gene: TRBV29-1
CDR3 DNA: TGCAGCGGGGGACACCACCCGAACACTGAAGCTTTCTTT
CDR3 protein: CSGGHHPNTEAFF

J gene: TRBJ1-2
clone size: .
D gene: .
V gene: TRBV9
CDR3 DNA: TGTGCCAGCAGCGTAGAGGCTAGTCCTAACTATGGCTACACCTTC
CDR3 protein: CASSVEASPNYGYTF

J gene: TRBJ2-3
clone size: .
D gene: .
V gene: TRBV9
CDR3 DNA: TGTGCCAGCAGCGTAGGGGACCGGATGAGCACAGATACGCAGTATTTT
CDR3 protein: CASSVGDRMSTDTQYF

J gene: TRBJ1-1
clone size: .
D gene: .
V gene: TRBV14
CDR3 DNA: TGTGCCAGCAGCCGGCTACAGGGTGCCGACCCCACTGAAGCTTTCTTT
CDR3 protein: CASSRLQGADPTEAFF

J gene: TRBJ2-2
clone size: few
D gene: .
V gene: TRBV10-3
CDR3 DNA: TGTGCCATCAGGCCAACCCCTAACACCGGGGAGCTGTTTTTT
CDR3 protein: CAIRPTPNTGELFF

J gene: TRBJ1-2
clone size: .
D gene: .
V gene: TRBV4-1
CDR3 DNA: TGCGCCAGCAGCTCTCAGGACTATGGCTACACCTTC
CDR3 protein: CASSSQDYGYTF

J gene: TRBJ1-5
clone size: .
D gene: .
V gene: TRBV2
CDR3 DNA: TGTGCCAGCAGTGAAGTGGGGGCGGCTCAGCCCCAGCATTTT
CDR3 protein: CASSEVGAAQPQHF

J gene: TRBJ1-1
clone size: few
D gene: .
V gene: TRBV28
CDR3 DNA: TGTGCCAGCAGTTCCCCTCCCCAGGCCTCCTGGGGGACTGAAGCTTTCTTT
CDR3 protein: CASSSPPQASWGTEAFF

J gene: TRBJ1-2
clone size: few
D gene: TRBD1
V gene: TRBV5-4
CDR3 DNA: TGTGCCAGCAGCTTCAGTGCAGGGGGGAACTATGGCTACACCTTC
CDR3 protein: CASSFSAGGNYGYTF

J gene: TRBJ2-3
clone size: .
D gene: .
V gene: TRBV5-6
CDR3 DNA: TGTGCCAGCAGCTTGCGGCTGAGAGCGGATACGCAGTATTTT
CDR3 protein: CASSLRLRADTQYF

J gene: TRBJ2-1
clone size: .
D gene: .
V gene: TRBV4-2
CDR3 DNA: TGTGCCAGCAGGGGAGTTCCTTTTAATGAGCAGTTCTTC
CDR3 protein: CASRGVPFNEQFF

J gene: TRBJ2-3
clone size: few
D gene: .
V gene: TRBV18
CDR3 DNA: TGTGCCAGCTCACCACCTAGCACAGATACGCAGTATTTT
CDR3 protein: CASSPPSTDTQYF

J gene: TRBJ2-3
clone size: .
D gene: TRBD2
V gene: TRBV4-2
CDR3 DNA: TGTGCCAGCAGCCAAGGCGCCACTAGCGGGAGCACAGATACGCAGTATTTT
CDR3 protein: CASSQGATSGSTDTQYF

J gene: TRBJ2-2
clone size: .
D gene: .
V gene: TRBV11-3
CDR3 DNA: TGTGCCAGCAGCTCACGTTCGAACACCGGGGAGCTGTTTTTT
CDR3 protein: CASSSRSNTGELFF

J gene: TRBJ1-1
clone size: .
D gene: TRBD1
V gene: TRBV5-6
CDR3 DNA: TGTGCCAGCAGCTGGTCCGGGACAGGGGTGATGCGGACTGAAGCTTTCTTT
CDR3 protein: CASSWSGTGVMRTEAFF

J gene: TRBJ2-1
clone size: .
D gene: TRBD1
V gene: TRBV11-1
CDR3 DNA: TGTGCCAGCAGCGCCGGACAGGGGGCCTACAATGAGCAGTTCTTC
CDR3 protein: CASSAGQGAYNEQFF

J gene: TRBJ1-2
clone size: .
D gene: .
V gene: TRBV30
CDR3 DNA: TGTGCCTGGAAACAGTCTAACTATGGCTACACCTTC
CDR3 protein: CAWKQSNYGYTF

J gene: TRBJ2-1
clone size: .
D gene: .
V gene: TRBV5-1
CDR3 DNA: TGCGCCAGCAGCTGGGACACCTTCTCCTACAATGAGCAGTTCTTC
CDR3 protein: CASSWDTFSYNEQFF

J gene: TRBJ2-2
clone size: .
D gene: TRBD1
V gene: TRBV4-2
CDR3 DNA: TGTGCCAGCAGCCAAGTCCCGACAGGGGTAACCGGGGAGCTGTTTTTT
CDR3 protein: CASSQVPTGVTGELFF

J gene: TRBJ2-1
clone size: few
D gene: .
V gene: TRBV29-1
CDR3 DNA: TGCAGCGTTCGTATTCGCCGCGGGGAGCAGTTCTTC
CDR3 protein: CSVRIRRGEQFF

J gene: TRBJ1-1
clone size: .
D gene: .
V gene: TRBV29-1
CDR3 DNA: TGCAGCGTTGTAGGGACCTTTGAAGCTTTCTTT
CDR3 protein: CSVVGTFEAFF

J gene: TRBJ1-2
clone size: .
D gene: TRBD1
V gene: TRBV7-8
CDR3 DNA: TGTGCCAGCAGCCCCCGCGTCAGGGGGCAAGGGGATGGCTACACCTTC
CDR3 protein: CASSPRVRGQGDGYTF